Shown below are 18 T cell receptor beta chains from a single sample sequenced in a study of shared clonotypes between healthy human individuals. This table comes from immunoSEQ multiplex PCR, and its TCRdb copy is limited to in-frame clones, with some not included. The sample lists over a million clones, around 98.5% seen once, with approximately 0.4% in the top ten. Material: naive CD4+ T cells sorted from blood. Subset meaning: CD45RA+ positively selected. The origin of the receptors is a man younger than 40 in good health.

This chain uses TRBV5-1 with TRBJ2-5, with 16 positions matching TRBD2. CDR1 and CDR2 (germline): SGHRS, YFSETQ. CDR3 length: 18 residues. Germline trimming cut 4 bases from V and 1 base from J; bases unmatched to any gene: 7. The CDR3 region has the DNA TGCGCCAGCAGCCCGGGACTAGCGGGAGGGCCTTCCCAAGAGACCCAGTACTTC. Translation: CASSPGLAGGPSQETQYF.

The rearrangement uses TRBV6-4 and TRBJ2-2, with TRBD2 matching 12 bases. With V trimmed by 6 bases and J by 0 bases, 8 bases remained unmatched. The CDR3 extends over 18 amino acids. CDR1 and CDR2 (germline): MRHNA, SNTAGT. The CDR3 spells CASSTRLAGDTNTGELFF. In DNA form, the CDR3 reads TGTGCCAGCAGCACGAGACTAGCGGGAGATACGAACACCGGGGAGCTGTTTTTT.

The V gene is TRBV18, the J gene TRBJ2-5, with TRBD2 identical over 9 bases. Germline CDR1 reads KGHSH; CDR2 reads LQKENI. J gave up 2 bases and V 2 bases, and 9 bases lay outside the gene matches. The CDR3 loop spans 17 amino acids. CDR3 protein: CASSPSSRGRGQETQYF. CDR3 sequence (DNA): TGTGCCAGCTCACCAAGCAGTCGCGGGAGGGGTCAAGAGACCCAGTACTTC. Together with reference TRBV18 and TRBJ2-5, the CDR3 gives the full variable domain: NAGVMQNPRHLVRRRGQEARLRCSPMKGHSHVYWYRQLPEEGLKFMVYLQKENIIDESGMPKERFSAEFPKEGPSILRIQQVVRGDSAAYFCASSPSSRGRGQETQYFGPGTRLLVL.

The chain is built from TRBV18 and TRBJ1-1; 11 bases fit TRBD1. Trimming cost V 6 bases and J 4 bases; bases outside gene matches: 7. The germline gives CDR1 KGHSH, CDR2 LQKENI. This CDR3 is built from 15 residues. CDR3 coding DNA: TGTGCCAGCTCCTCAGCAGGGACAGGGGGCACTGAAGCTTTCTTT. As protein: CASSSAGTGGTEAFF.

This chain joins TRBV11-2 and TRBJ2-2; D is possibly TRBD1 (6 bases). Germline V gene data show CDR1 as SGHAT and CDR2 as FQNNGV. The CDR3 length is 14 residues. The germline V and J ends were trimmed by 5 bases and 7 bases, with 14 bases remaining between them. The chain's CDR3 is CASSPAGQNGELFF. Here the CDR3 DNA reads TGTGCCAGCAGCCCAGCCGGACAGAACGGGGAGCTGTTTTTT.

Comment on this clone: The same CDR3 is also encoded by other DNA sequences in this sample. The chain couples TRBV6-5 to TRBJ2-2, with D uncertain. With 6 bases removed from V and 3 bases from J, the gap between germline ends came to 11 bases. CDR1 MNHEY and CDR2 SVGAGI come from the germline V gene. The CDR3 has 14 amino acids. CDR3 amino acids: CASRSLGYTGELFF. In DNA, the CDR3 is TGTGCCAGCAGGTCTTTGGGGTACACCGGGGAGCTGTTTTTT.

The chain recombines TRBV7-9 with TRBJ2-2, with D possibly matching TRBD2 (6 bases). This CDR3 region has 15 residues. Trimming shortened V by 6 bases and J by 8 bases, and 19 bases separated the two germline ends. The V gene's germline CDR1 is SEHNR and CDR2 FQNEAQ (reference sequence). CDR3 loop: CASSFTGGVTGELFF. DNA for the CDR3: TGTGCCAGCAGTTTCACCGGCGGGGTTACAGGGGAGCTGTTTTTT.

The V gene is TRBV7-7, the J gene TRBJ2-3; 9 positions agree with TRBD1. This CDR3 contains 15 residues. With V trimmed by 5 bases and J by 3 bases, 6 bases remained unmatched. Germline CDR1 and CDR2: SSHAT and FNYEAQ (reference sequence). The chain's CDR3 is CASSPGTGLTDTQYF. CDR3 DNA sequence: TGTGCCAGCAGCCCTGGGACAGGGTTAACAGATACGCAGTATTTT.

The CDR3: CASSAETGKFDTQYF. DNA of the CDR3: TGTGCCAGCAGTGCAGAGACAGGGAAGTTTGATACGCAGTATTTT. This chain joins TRBV2 and TRBJ2-3; 7 bases match TRBD1. V was clipped by 4 bases and J by 6 bases; unmatched bases: 10. Germline CDR1 is SNHLY and CDR2 is FYNNEI. The CDR3 has 15 amino acids.

The chain joins TRBV2 to TRBJ2-1, with 7 positions matching TRBD1. The CDR3 consists of 13 residues. CDR1 is SNHLY, CDR2 FYNNEI, per germline. J lost 10 bases, V lost 4 bases, and 7 bases had no gene match. CDR3 nucleotide sequence: TGTGCCAGCAGTGGCTTACAGGGGCTCGAGCAGTTCTTC. This codes for CASSGLQGLEQFF.

V usage is TRBV7-9 and J usage is TRBJ2-7; 9 nucleotides line up with TRBD2. The V gene's germline CDR1 is SEHNR and CDR2 FQNEAQ (reference sequence). The V segment lost 3 bases and the J segment 2 bases; nucleotides outside the gene matches: 5. The CDR3 runs 15 residues. The DNA of the CDR3 is TGTGCCAGCAGCTTGGGGACTAGCCGTACCTACGAGCAGTACTTC. This sequence encodes CASSLGTSRTYEQYF.

This sequence joins TRBV30 and TRBJ2-2; D is perhaps TRBD2 (5 bases). Trimming removed 4 bases at V and 4 bases at J, with 13 bases between. This CDR3 is built from 14 residues. Germline V CDR1 and CDR2: GTSNPN, SVGIG (reference sequence). The CDR3 DNA is TGTGCCTGGATACGCGGGCCGGCCACCGGGGAGCTGTTTTTT. Its translation is CAWIRGPATGELFF.

The V and J genes are TRBV5-1 and TRBJ1-1, with TRBD1 as a possible D gene (5 bases). V lost 0 bases, J lost 5 bases, and 11 bases lay in between. The germline CDR1 and CDR2 sequences are SGHRS and YFSETQ. There are 14 residues in the CDR3. For the CDR3, the DNA is TGCGCCAGCAGCTTGGACCGGGGCTGGACTGAAGCTTTCTTT. The encoded protein is CASSLDRGWTEAFF.

This sequence joins TRBV15 and TRBJ1-5; no firm D call. CDR3 length equals 13 residues. The V gene's germline CDR1 is LNHNV and CDR2 YYDKDF (reference sequence). Trimming left V 5 bases short and J 2 bases short, with 7 bases between. The CDR3 sequence is CATSGSRNQPQHF. CDR3 in DNA: TGTGCCACCAGCGGTTCGCGCAATCAGCCCCAGCATTTT.

The CDR3 nucleotides are TGCGCCAGCAGTGAATCCAGGCCGATGAACACTGAAGCTTTCTTT. Residues: CASSESRPMNTEAFF. V and J are TRBV10-2 and TRBJ1-1; D gene unclear. CDR1 WSHSY and CDR2 SAAADI come from the germline V gene. The CDR3 is 15 residues long. V was shortened by 3 bases and J by 0 bases, with 11 bases between the two germline ends.

This clone was recorded only once. V gene TRBV7-6 combines with J gene TRBJ2-3, with D possibly TRBD2 on 6 matching bases. The CDR3 is 17 residues long. CDR1 is SGHVS and CDR2 is FNYEAQ in the germline V gene. V was cut by 2 bases and J by 0 bases, with 15 bases left in between. CDR3 nucleotide sequence: TGTGCCAGCAGCTTAAACCCTCCTGGGACTAGCACAGATACGCAGTATTTT. Translating gives CASSLNPPGTSTDTQYF.

The V and J genes are TRBV6-1 and TRBJ2-1; D gene ambiguous. The CDR3 contains 13 residues. V was pared by 4 bases and J by 5 bases, with 9 bases between. CDR1 is MNHNS and CDR2 is SASEGT in the germline V gene. CDR3 DNA sequence: TGTGCCAGCAGTGTTATTCAGAACAATGAGCAGTTCTTC. Residues: CASSVIQNNEQFF.

This clone occurred once. This sequence joins TRBV11-3 and TRBJ2-7; unclear D gene. In germline, CDR1 is SGHNT, CDR2 YENEEA. The CDR3 runs to 14 residues. With 1 base removed from V and 0 bases from J, the gap between germline ends came to 7 bases. DNA of the CDR3: TGTGCCAGCAGCTTAGGTCCGTCCTCCTACGAGCAGTACTTC. This sequence encodes CASSLGPSSYEQYF.